The rows below give T cell receptor beta chains drawn from one sample of a study of control samples from healthy donors and cancer patients. Sequencing was performed with immunoSEQ multiplex PCR; in TCRdb, only in-frame clones are kept and a portion is missing. Of 97,000 or so clones listed, about 91% were seen once; the top ten hold about 2.5%. The sequenced sample was blood. Source of these receptors: a woman younger than 35 in good health. Each CDR3 is given with its conserved first and last residue. D genes are given only for firm matches. Clone size is shown for a subset of rows, as once, few, many or a class of expanded clone.

abundance	d_gene	j_gene	v_gene	CDR3aa	CDR3nt
NA	NA	TRBJ1-2	TRBV25-1	CASSPRGRNYGYTF	TGTGCCAGCAGTCCGCGAGGCAGGAACTATGGCTACACCTTC
NA	NA	TRBJ1-1	TRBV24-1	CATAPGTQGTEAFF	TGTGCCACCGCCCCGGGGACTCAGGGCACTGAAGCTTTCTTT
NA	TRBD1	TRBJ1-5	TRBV24-1	CAERDRGFQPQHF	TGTGCCGAACGGGACAGGGGGTTTCAGCCCCAGCATTTT
few	TRBD1	TRBJ1-1	TRBV6-4	CATPRTGVNTEAFF	TGTGCCACGCCAAGGACAGGGGTGAACACTGAAGCTTTCTTT
NA	NA	TRBJ2-3	TRBV19	CASSRAGSTDTQYF	TGTGCCAGTAGTCGGGCGGGCAGCACAGATACGCAGTATTTT
NA	TRBD2	TRBJ2-3	TRBV6-5	CANFLAGRTDTQYF	TGTGCCAATTTTCTAGCGGGCCGCACAGATACGCAGTATTTT
NA	TRBD2	TRBJ2-2	TRBV19	CASSMTSGRAANTGELFF	TGTGCCAGTAGTATGACTAGCGGGAGGGCAGCGAACACCGGGGAGCTGTTTTTT
NA	TRBD1	TRBJ2-5	TRBV24-1	CATSDRGHMETQYF	TGTGCCACCAGTGACAGGGGGCATATGGAGACCCAGTACTTC
NA	NA	TRBJ1-1	TRBV5-6	CASSSLVRVRGNTEAFF	TGTGCCAGCAGCTCTCTGGTACGGGTAAGGGGGAACACTGAAGCTTTCTTT
NA	TRBD1	TRBJ2-7	TRBV10-3	CAISEGDRPPLRVQQYF	TGTGCCATCAGTGAAGGGGACAGGCCACCTCTTCGGGTTCAGCAGTACTTC
NA	TRBD1	TRBJ2-2	TRBV5-6	CASSLTQDRDTGELFF	TGTGCCAGCAGCTTGACACAGGACAGGGACACCGGGGAGCTGTTTTTT
few	TRBD1	TRBJ2-7	TRBV6-5	CASRDGTGVLYEQYF	TGTGCCAGTAGAGACGGGACAGGGGTATTATACGAGCAGTACTTC
NA	NA	TRBJ2-7	TRBV5-8	CASSLDGRYEQYF	TGTGCCAGCAGCTTGGATGGCCGCTACGAGCAGTACTTC
NA	NA	TRBJ2-3	TRBV7-9	CASSLSPITDTQYF	TGTGCCAGCAGCTTATCCCCTATCACAGATACGCAGTATTTT
once	NA	TRBJ2-3	TRBV11-3	CASATSDTQYF	TGTGCCAGCGCCACTTCAGATACGCAGTATTTT
NA	TRBD2	TRBJ2-2	TRBV7-2	CASSSLASGELFF	TGTGCCAGCAGCTCACTAGCGTCCGGGGAGCTGTTTTTT
NA	NA	TRBJ1-4	TRBV28	CASSWRGNEKLFF	TGTGCCAGCAGTTGGAGGGGGAACGAAAAACTGTTTTTT
NA	NA	TRBJ1-1	TRBV10-3	CAISEAGLAEAFF	TGTGCCATCAGTGAGGCTGGTTTGGCTGAAGCTTTCTTT
NA	TRBD2	TRBJ2-7	TRBV10-3	CAISETLTGTSGYEQYF	TGTGCCATCAGTGAGACACTCACCGGGACTAGCGGCTACGAGCAGTACTTC
NA	NA	TRBJ2-7	TRBV5-1	CASSWEDGRSSYEQYF	TGCGCCAGCAGCTGGGAGGACGGCCGGAGCTCCTACGAGCAGTACTTC
NA	NA	TRBJ2-7	TRBV3-1/TRBV3-2	CASSQDSSSYEQYF	TGTGCCAGCAGCCAAGATAGCAGCTCCTACGAGCAGTACTTC
once	TRBD2	TRBJ2-3	TRBV24-1	CATSSGFTDTQYF	TGTGCCACCTCTAGCGGCTTCACAGATACGCAGTATTTT
NA	TRBD2	TRBJ2-7	TRBV10-1	CASSEGAGLEQYF	TGCGCCAGCAGTGAAGGAGCGGGACTCGAGCAGTACTTC
NA	NA	TRBJ1-3	TRBV5-1	CATGSGRSGNTIYF	TGCGCCACTGGGTCAGGCCGCTCTGGAAACACCATATATTTT
NA	NA	TRBJ2-3	TRBV9	CASSSRGGARTDTQYF	TGTGCCAGCAGCTCCCGAGGCGGGGCTCGCACAGATACGCAGTATTTT
NA	NA	TRBJ1-2	TRBV5-1	CASSSTSNRQLANYGYTF	TGCGCCAGCAGCTCCACCTCAAACCGACAGTTAGCTAACTATGGCTACACCTTC
once	NA	TRBJ1-1	TRBV6-5	CASSYGAEAFF	TGTGCCAGCAGTTACGGGGCTGAAGCTTTCTTT
NA	NA	TRBJ1-2	TRBV7-9	CASSFALEGSRNYGYTF	TGTGCCAGCAGCTTCGCCCTAGAAGGGTCCAGGAACTATGGCTACACCTTC
NA	NA	TRBJ1-1	TRBV6-5	CASSYGGEGTEAFF	TGTGCCAGCAGTTACGGGGGGGAGGGGACTGAAGCTTTCTTT
NA	TRBD1	TRBJ1-2	TRBV27	CASRDTGGGDGYTF	TGTGCCAGCAGAGATACAGGGGGTGGCGATGGCTACACCTTC
NA	TRBD2	TRBJ2-7	TRBV4-2	CASSQDSLGLAGTGEQCF	TGTGCCAGCAGCCAAGACTCTTTAGGACTAGCGGGGACCGGTGAGCAGTGCTTC
NA	NA	TRBJ2-7	TRBV29-1	CSARVDLSSYEQYF	TGCAGCGCGAGGGTGGACTTGAGCTCCTACGAGCAGTACTTC
NA	TRBD1	TRBJ1-2	TRBV2	CASSEDGTGRGGYTF	TGTGCCAGCAGTGAAGACGGGACAGGGAGAGGAGGCTACACCTTC
NA	NA	TRBJ2-1	TRBV5-6	CASSLVQGGFSEQFF	TGTGCCAGCAGCTTGGTTCAGGGAGGTTTTAGTGAGCAGTTCTTC
NA	TRBD2	TRBJ2-7	TRBV3-1/TRBV3-2	CASSLSLTGGSEQYF	TGTGCCAGCAGCCTTTCGTTAACGGGAGGGTCCGAGCAGTACTTC
NA	NA	TRBJ1-1	TRBV7-9	CASSLQAAEAFF	TGTGCCAGCAGCTTACAAGCAGCTGAAGCTTTCTTT
NA	NA	TRBJ2-6	TRBV19	CASSNYPPGANVLTF	TGTGCCAGTAGTAATTACCCCCCTGGGGCCAACGTCCTGACTTTC
NA	NA	TRBJ1-2	TRBV15	CATSRDNRGRVGYTF	TGTGCCACCAGCAGAGATAATCGGGGGAGAGTGGGCTACACCTTC
NA	NA	TRBJ2-3	TRBV6-4	CATQADTQYF	TGTGCCACCCAAGCGGATACGCAGTATTTT
NA	NA	TRBJ1-1	TRBV2	CASLGRALKAPFF	TGTGCCAGTTTGGGGAGGGCCCTAAAAGCGCCTTTCTTT
NA	NA	TRBJ1-1	TRBV10-1	CASRVWQYTEAFF	TGCGCCAGCAGGGTGTGGCAGTACACTGAAGCTTTCTTT
once	NA	TRBJ2-7	TRBV5-6	CASSLRGYEQYF	TGTGCCAGCAGCCTCAGGGGTTACGAGCAGTACTTC
NA	NA	TRBJ1-1	TRBV4-1	CASSPGGSIYGTEAFF	TGCGCCAGCAGCCCCGGGGGCTCAATTTACGGGACTGAAGCTTTCTTT
NA	TRBD2	TRBJ2-3	TRBV2	CASRGLAGTDTQYF	TGTGCCAGCAGGGGACTAGCGGGCACAGATACGCAGTATTTT
NA	NA	TRBJ2-7	TRBV11-1	CASSPRRLVYEQYF	TGTGCCAGCAGCCCCCGAAGACTAGTCTACGAGCAGTACTTC
few	NA	TRBJ2-1	TRBV2	CASRRLGTPGEQFF	TGTGCCAGCCGAAGACTAGGGACGCCTGGTGAGCAGTTCTTC
NA	TRBD1	TRBJ1-1	TRBV29-1	CSVATGTERQGAFF	TGCAGCGTCGCTACAGGGACAGAAAGACAGGGGGCTTTCTTT
NA	NA	TRBJ1-3	TRBV5-5	CASSPRDVLLSGNTIYF	TGTGCCAGCAGCCCCCGGGACGTTTTACTCTCTGGAAACACCATATATTTT
NA	TRBD2	TRBJ2-3	TRBV30	CAWSRGRGITDTQYF	TGTGCCTGGTCGAGAGGGCGGGGGATCACAGATACGCAGTATTTT